These T cell receptor beta chains were read from a single sample in a study of CD8 T cells in Susac syndrome. TCRdb independently ran MiXCR on the immunoSEQ multiplex PCR reads; one entry per CDR3 protein. In the table there are fewer than 350,000 distinct CDR3 sequences, 75% to 90% of which are singletons. The specimen sequenced was CD8+ T cells from PBMCs. All receptors derive from a human donor with multiple sclerosis. CDR3s include the opening cysteine and the closing phenylalanine or tryptophan. The order of the fields is CDR3 DNA, CDR3 protein, CDR3 length, V gene, clone size, D gene, J gene. D genes are given only for firm matches. Only part of the rows carry a size: once, few, many, or a class if the clone is expanded.

TGTGCCAGCAGCAACGGGGCAGGGTCGAATGGCTACACCTTC	CASSNGAGSNGYTF	14	TRBV6-5	NA	NA	TRBJ1-2
TGTGCCAGCAGCTTAGGCCCTACGCCACAAGATACGCAGTATTTT	CASSLGPTPQDTQYF	15	TRBV7-3	once	NA	TRBJ2-3
TGTGCCAGCAGCCTTGAAAGCTCTGGGGCCAACGTCCTGACTTTC	CASSLESSGANVLTF	15	TRBV6-1	NA	NA	TRBJ2-6
TGCGCCAGCAGCCAAACAGAGGGGTTGTTCACAGATACGCAGTATTTT	CASSQTEGLFTDTQYF	16	TRBV4-3	NA	NA	TRBJ2-3
TGTGCCTCCAGCGGTGTTCTCTACAATGAGCAGTTCTTC	CASSGVLYNEQFF	13	TRBV30	NA	NA	TRBJ2-1
TGCAGCGTTTTTCTACGGGACACGGGGCATGGCTACACCTTC	CSVFLRDTGHGYTF	14	TRBV29-1	NA	NA	TRBJ1-2
TGTGCCAGCAGTACTCGACAGATCGAGCAGTACTTC	CASSTRQIEQYF	12	TRBV12-3/TRBV12-4	NA	NA	TRBJ2-7
TGCAGCGCCACAGGGGGCGCGGTCTACGAGCAGTACTTC	CSATGGAVYEQYF	13	TRBV29-1	NA	TRBD1	TRBJ2-7
TGCGCCAGCAGCCAAGATTGGGGGCCTGGGGACATTCAGTACTTC	CASSQDWGPGDIQYF	15	TRBV4-1	NA	NA	TRBJ2-4
TGTGCCAGCAGCCTTGGGGGGGGCACCGGGGAGCTGTTTTTT	CASSLGGGTGELFF	14	TRBV9	NA	TRBD2	TRBJ2-2
TGTGCCAGCAGACTGGGACGGAACACTGAAGCTTTCTTT	CASRLGRNTEAFF	13	TRBV6-2/TRBV6-3	NA	NA	TRBJ1-1
TGTGCCAGCAGCCAGGGGGCCTTAAGTGGCTACACCTTC	CASSQGALSGYTF	13	TRBV5-6	NA	TRBD1	TRBJ1-2
TGTGCCTGGAGCATGTCCGTAGGCTACGAGCAGTACTTC	CAWSMSVGYEQYF	13	TRBV30	NA	NA	TRBJ2-7
TGCGCCAGCAGCCCTAAGACGGAGGGGACAGGGGGCGACGAGCAGTACTTC	CASSPKTEGTGGDEQYF	17	TRBV4-3	NA	TRBD1	TRBJ2-7